The clone carrying this TCR beta chain has a single count. The sample originates from a study of sequential checkpoint blockade in melanoma. Method: immunoSEQ multiplex PCR; TCRdb's copy keeps in-frame clones and lacks some. The repertoire holds fewer than 20,000 clones, with about three fifths as singletons. Described treatment: randomized to nivolumab then ipilimumab (arm A) or the reverse (arm B). None of the patients previously received DNA-damaging chemotherapy. Sorted cells were live CD3+CD8+, lacking CD19 and CD56, from PBMCs. The CDR3 length is 15 residues. The germline V and J ends were trimmed by 4 bases and 0 bases, with 10 bases remaining between them. Per the germline V gene, CDR1 is MNHEY and CDR2 is SVGAGI.

This chain joins TRBV6-5 and TRBJ2-1; D perhaps matches TRBD2 (6 bases). The specimen comprised CD8+ T cells sorted from blood (inferred from file names), sampled from a patient given nivolumab and ipilimumab in sequence. The clonotype comes from a human donor with melanoma. The CDR3 reads CASSLDGSSYNEQFF. DNA for the CDR3: TGTGCCAGCAGTTTGGACGGGAGCTCCTACAATGAGCAGTTCTTC.